Listed below are T cell receptor beta chains from one sample, sequenced in a study of tumor-infiltrating lymphocytes in oesophageal squamous cell carcinoma. MiXCR, run by TCRdb on the PCR reads, gives a single entry per CDR3 protein. The data show around 22,000 distinct CDR3 sequences, 30% to 40% seen once. Sequencing was carried out using esophageal tumor tissue. These receptors were collected from a male donor with esophageal squamous cell carcinoma. CDR3s include the opening cysteine and the closing phenylalanine or tryptophan. Fields, in order: J gene, V gene, CDR3 protein.

TRBJ2-7 TRBV7-3 CASSLTSGGALPYNEQYF
TRBJ2-7 TRBV6-1 CASRDDSGWEQYF
TRBJ2-1 TRBV6-6 CASSYTDNSPLHF
TRBJ2-5 TRBV7-4 CASSSTSGVLGEQYF
. TRBV7-6 CASSLEGLSYEQYF
TRBJ2-7 TRBV6-1 CASSPTSGPYEQYF
TRBJ1-1 TRBV19 CASQDRQGRTEAFF
. TRBV7-2 CASSLDGTRNEQFF
TRBJ2-2 TRBV7-6 CASSWDRTAGELFF
TRBJ2-3 TRBV6-1 CASIKLAGGPDTGELYF
TRBJ2-3 TRBV11-2 CASSLLRQNTDTQYF
TRBJ1-1 TRBV12-3/TRBV12-4 CASSLITGGTEAFF
. TRBV12-3/TRBV12-4 CASSPQGGINEQFF
TRBJ1-3 TRBV7-6 CASRPGGLPTSSGNTIYF
TRBJ2-5 TRBV12-3/TRBV12-4 CASSLDAQGTKQYF
. TRBV6-5 CASSYYHRTDEQYF
. TRBV7-9 CASSFLAWGVTDTQYF
. TRBV18 CASSPATGQETQFF
. TRBV5-6 CASSLSQGGYSYTF
. TRBV6-1 CASSETGVGETQYF
TRBJ1-2 TRBV27 CASSLVGGYGYTF
TRBJ1-5 TRBV28 CASSRNQPQHF
TRBJ2-5 TRBV7-9 CASSSWGGPRTVRQETQYF
TRBJ2-7 TRBV2 CASSRRDRIYEQYF
TRBJ2-4 TRBV27 CASSKASGGVKNIQYF
. TRBV19 CASSPRQGAGNEQYF
TRBJ1-3 TRBV11-2 CASTKTGQPSGNTIYF
TRBJ2-5 TRBV24-1 CATSATGGGGETQYF
TRBJ2-1 TRBV7-6 CASSLDSRGEQFF
TRBJ2-2 TRBV10-1 CASSESRTTGELFF
TRBJ2-3 TRBV7-2 CASSLGGALADTQYF
TRBJ1-2 TRBV11-2 CASSLGEAYGYTF
TRBJ1-2 TRBV5-5 CASVSPRDRGAGGYTF
TRBJ1-6 TRBV6-9 CASRGGNSPLHF
TRBJ2-3 TRBV24-1 CATSDTDTDTQYF
. TRBV6-1 CASRKGGEALYEQYF
TRBJ2-3 TRBV6-1 CASSPWRVEDTQYF
TRBJ2-5 TRBV30 CAWSSQGWETQYF
TRBJ2-3 TRBV6-1 CASSERGDTQYF
TRBJ1-2 TRBV6-1 CASTEFRESYTF
. TRBV7-9 CASSLVRTGENYEQYF
TRBJ1-3 TRBV7-8 CASSFEWGTGGNTIYF